Listed here are 14 T cell receptor beta chains from one sample, sequenced in a study of T cell responses to AZD1222 COVID-19 vaccine (dated by TCRdb to the early 2020s). The method was the immunoSEQ multiplex PCR assay. TCRdb took over this immuneACCESS table, retaining in-frame rearrangements with V and J assigned. Such tables are incomplete; in checked studies, under half of the missing clones stem from an unresolved V gene, and the remainder is unexplained. For this sample the table gives 100,000 or so clones, of which 85% to 90% were detected only once. The ten largest clones take up around 12% of the sample. The time point label corresponds to: baseline before first vaccination. The sample in question was peripheral blood, obtained on day 0 of AZD1222 vaccination. The receptors were gathered from an adult in good health.

V gene TRBV4-3 combines with J gene TRBJ2-2, with 7 bases identical to TRBD1. The CDR3 totals 15 residues. V shed 1 base, J shed 6 bases, and the junction held 5 bases outside the gene matches. CDR1 is LGHNA, CDR2 YSLEER, per germline. The CDR3, as DNA: TGCGCCAGCAGCCAAGTGACAGGGTACCCCGGGGAGCTGTTTTTT. Its translation is CASSQVTGYPGELFF.

The V and J genes are TRBV5-4 and TRBJ2-7, with D possibly matching TRBD1 (6 bases). Germline loops: CDR1 SGHNT, CDR2 YYREEE (reference sequence). V lost 6 bases to trimming and J lost 2 bases, with 18 bases between them. This CDR3 spans 15 amino acids. The CDR3 DNA reads TGTGCCAGCAACGACCAAGGACAGCCGACCTACGAGCAGTACTTC. This encodes CASNDQGQPTYEQYF. The complete variable domain, with remaining parts taken from reference TRBV5-4 and TRBJ2-7, reads ETGVTQSPTHLIKTRGQQVTLRCSSQSGHNTVSWYQQALGQGPQFIFQYYREEENGRGNFPPRFSGLQFPNYSSELNVNALELDDSALYLCASNDQGQPTYEQYFGPGTRLTVT.

The chain is built from TRBV29-1 and TRBJ2-1; 7 bases align to TRBD1. This CDR3 spans 13 amino acids. The V segment lost 6 bases and the J segment 4 bases; nucleotides outside the gene matches: 6. Germline V gives CDR1 SQVTM, CDR2 ANQGSEA. The CDR3 nucleotides read TGCAGCGTGGACAGGAGTGCGTACAATGAGCAGTTCTTC. Residues: CSVDRSAYNEQFF.

This clone has only a few counts. This chain joins TRBV9 and TRBJ2-1; TRBD2 aligns across 11 bases. The ends lost 0 bases at V and 7 bases at J; junction bases unmatched: 9. Germline assignment: CDR1 SGDLS and CDR2 YYNGEE. The CDR3 length is 17 residues. CDR3 protein: CASSVAPTSGRSNEQFF. CDR3 coding DNA: TGTGCCAGCAGCGTAGCCCCAACTAGCGGGAGATCTAATGAGCAGTTCTTC.

J is TRBJ2-7 and V is TRBV6-1, with D tentatively TRBD1 (7 bases). V lost 2 bases and J 3 bases, leaving 14 bases between the germline ends. CDR3 length: 15 residues. Germline CDR1 and CDR2: MNHNS and SASEGT. The CDR3 coding sequence is TGTGCCAGCAGTGAATGGAGGGACAGCTTCTACGAGCAGTACTTC. It codes for CASSEWRDSFYEQYF.

V is TRBV4-3 and J is TRBJ2-7, with 7 bases matching TRBD2. The CDR3 extends over 15 amino acids. V lost 3 bases, J lost 1 base, and 6 bases stayed unmatched. The germline gives CDR1 LGHNA, CDR2 YSLEER. The CDR3 reads CASSQGTTASYEQYF. The CDR3 DNA reads TGCGCCAGCAGCCAGGGGACTACAGCATCCTACGAGCAGTACTTC.

The rearrangement uses TRBV6-6 and TRBJ2-7; 11 positions match TRBD1. Germline V gives CDR1 MNHNY, CDR2 SVGAGI (reference sequence). CDR3 length: 13 amino acids. After removal of 6 bases from V and 4 bases from J, the junction contained 2 bases not matched to a gene. The CDR3, as DNA: TGTGCCAGCAGAAGGGACAGGGGGTACGAGCAGTACTTC. Its protein is CASRRDRGYEQYF.

The chain carries TRBV28 and TRBJ1-4, with TRBD1 as a possible D gene (6 bases). Looked up from germline, CDR1 is MDHEN and CDR2 is SYDVKM. This CDR3 has 15 amino acids. Trimming shortened V by 6 bases and J by 8 bases, and 19 bases separated the two germline ends. The CDR3, as DNA: TGTGCCAGCAGACTCTCGGACAGAGCGGGAGAAAAACTGTTTTTT. Translating gives CASRLSDRAGEKLFF.

The gene calls are TRBV5-1 and TRBJ1-6; D is undetermined. The V end lost 4 bases, the J end lost 6 bases, and 11 bases lay between the germline ends. This CDR3 region has 14 residues. Germline-derived CDR1 and CDR2 are SGHRS and YFSETQ. CDR3 sequence reads: CASSPTGSNSPLHF. The CDR3 nucleotides read TGCGCCAGCAGCCCCACGGGGTCTAATTCACCCCTCCACTTT. The full variable domain, with the rest looked up from reference TRBV5-1 and TRBJ1-6, is KAGVTQTPRYLIKTRGQQVTLSCSPISGHRSVSWYQQTPGQGLQFLFEYFSETQRNKGNFPGRFSGRQFSNSRSEMNVSTLELGDSALYLCASSPTGSNSPLHFGNGTRLTVT.

The chain uses TRBV28 and TRBJ1-3; perhaps TRBD1 as D (6 bases). The CDR3 length is 14 residues. The germline V gene encodes CDR1 MDHEN and CDR2 SYDVKM. Between the trimmed V and J ends, which lost 8 bases and 0 bases, there was a span of 11 bases. In DNA, the CDR3 is TGTGCCAGCTTCGGGACATTCTCTGGAAACACCATATATTTT. This gives the protein CASFGTFSGNTIYF.

The CDR3 protein is CASSQDTLIKQYF. The CDR3, as DNA: TGCGCCAGCAGCCAAGACACCCTGATAAAACAGTATTTT. The chain recombines TRBV4-1 with TRBJ2-3; no clear D gene. The CDR3 totals 13 residues. The V gene's germline CDR1 is MGHRA and CDR2 YSYEKL. Trimming left V 0 bases short and J 12 bases short, with 13 bases between.

A few counts support this clone. The chain couples TRBV5-6 to TRBJ2-7; D ambiguous. Trimming pared 4 bases from V and 4 bases from J, leaving 24 bases between. Germline values: CDR1 SGHDT, CDR2 YYEEEE. There are 17 residues in the CDR3. CDR3 sequence (DNA): TGTGCCAGCAGCCGCCGTAAACAGCCGAGGTTTGGGTACGAGCAGTACTTC. Amino acids: CASSRRKQPRFGYEQYF.

The chain recombines TRBV11-3 with TRBJ2-5; 14 bases map to TRBD2. Germline CDR1 reads SGHNT; CDR2 reads YENEEA. V dropped 5 bases and J dropped 3; count of bases not matched to a gene: 8. The CDR3 has 17 residues. The CDR3 spells CASSEGGLAGEKETQYF. CDR3 sequence (DNA): TGTGCCAGCAGCGAGGGGGGACTAGCGGGAGAAAAAGAGACCCAGTACTTC. The entire variable domain, with the rest obtained from reference TRBV11-3 and TRBJ2-5, is as follows: EAGVVQSPRYKIIEKKQPVAFWCNPISGHNTLYWYLQNLGQGPELLIRYENEEAVDDSQLPKDRFSAERLKGVDSTLKIQPAELGDSAVYLCASSEGGLAGEKETQYFGPGTRLLVL.

This clone showed up just a few times. The rearrangement links TRBV7-9 to TRBJ1-1; possibly TRBD1 for D (5 bases). Per germline, CDR1 SEHNR and CDR2 FQNEAQ (reference sequence). CDR3 length: 14 residues. V lost 5 bases and J lost 3, with 13 bases in between. The CDR3 here is CASSPEGIHTEAFF. For the CDR3, the DNA is TGTGCCAGCAGCCCTGAGGGGATCCACACTGAAGCTTTCTTT. Combining the CDR3 with reference TRBV7-9 and TRBJ1-1 gives the whole variable domain DTGVSQNPRHKITKRGQNVTFRCDPISEHNRLYWYRQTLGQGPEFLTYFQNEAQLEKSRLLSDRFSAERPKGSFSTLEIQRTEQGDSAMYLCASSPEGIHTEAFFGQGTRLTVV.